What follows are 13 T cell receptor beta chains derived from one specimen sequenced in a study of T cell responses to AZD1222 COVID-19 vaccine (dated by TCRdb to about 2021). To prepare the library, the immunoSEQ multiplex PCR assay was applied. In TCRdb, the immuneACCESS table is reduced to in-frame sequences with V and J assigned. These tables do not hold every clone; where another copy was compared, an unresolved V gene accounts for under half, and the others remain unexplained. A total of tens of thousands of clones appear in this sample, roughly 87% of them only once. The top ten clones comprise about 19% of the sample. The time point label for this specimen denotes: baseline before first vaccination. Source: peripheral blood, taken on day 0 of AZD1222 vaccination. These receptors came from an adult in good health.

This CDR3 is CASSLFGTHYGYTF. In DNA, the CDR3 is TGTGCCAGCAGTTTATTCGGGACACACTATGGCTACACCTTC. This chain connects TRBV28 to TRBJ1-2, with D tentatively TRBD1 (6 bases). V lost 1 base and J 3 bases, leaving 9 bases between the germline ends. The CDR3 is 14 amino acids. From germline, CDR1 is MDHEN and CDR2 SYDVKM.

The CDR3 is CASSVDADRANQPQHF. The CDR3 DNA reads as TGTGCCAGCAGCGTAGACGCCGACAGGGCAAATCAGCCCCAGCATTTT. This rearrangement joins TRBV9 to TRBJ1-5, with 7 bases lining up with TRBD1. V trimming: 0 bases; J trimming: 4 bases; junction bases outside the gene matches: 7. Per the germline V gene, CDR1 is SGDLS and CDR2 is YYNGEE. The CDR3 extends over 16 amino acids.

The J gene is TRBJ1-6, the V gene TRBV7-8, with 9 bases lining up with TRBD1. Germline V gene sequence: CDR1 SGHVS, CDR2 FQNEAQ. V dropped 4 bases and J dropped 0; count of bases not matched to a gene: 4. CDR3 length: 17 amino acids. The CDR3 DNA is TGTGCCAGCAGCTACGGACAGGGGCGCTCCTATAATTCACCCCTCCACTTT. Encoded protein: CASSYGQGRSYNSPLHF.

The chain joins TRBV11-1 to TRBJ2-7; 9 nucleotides align to TRBD1. Germline assignment: CDR1 SGHAT and CDR2 FQDESV (reference sequence). The CDR3 consists of 15 residues. Trimming removed 5 bases from V and 4 bases from J; junction bases left unmatched: 9. The CDR3 region is CASSPNRGRGYEQYF. Written as DNA, the CDR3 is TGTGCCAGCAGCCCAAACAGGGGGCGAGGGTACGAGCAGTACTTC.

The V call is TRBV6-2 or TRBV6-3, the J call TRBJ2-2; 7 nucleotides align to TRBD1. V shed 0 bases, J shed 3 bases, and the junction held 13 bases outside the gene matches. Germline loops: CDR1 MNHEY, CDR2 SVGEGT. This CDR3 is built from 19 residues. CDR3 residues: CASSYSSFARGNYTGELFF. The CDR3 bases are TGTGCCAGCAGTTACTCGAGCTTCGCCAGGGGGAATTACACCGGGGAGCTGTTTTTT.

The chain joins TRBV6-5 to TRBJ1-5; tentatively, D is TRBD1 (6 bases). Trimming left V 8 bases short and J 6 bases short, with 17 bases between. The germline gives CDR1 MNHEY, CDR2 SVGAGI. The CDR3 totals 14 residues. The CDR3 spells CASETGAASQPQHF. The CDR3 DNA reads as TGTGCCAGCGAGACGGGGGCAGCGAGTCAGCCCCAGCATTTT.

The J gene is TRBJ2-7, the V gene TRBV30; 14 positions agree with TRBD2. The trim removed 5 bases at V and 3 bases at J, leaving 3 bases unmatched. Germline lookup yields CDR1 GTSNPN and CDR2 SVGIG (reference sequence). This CDR3 has 14 residues. In DNA form, the CDR3 reads TGTGCCTGGCAGACTAGCGGGGGGGTCTACGAGCAGTACTTC. This codes for CAWQTSGGVYEQYF.

The rearrangement links TRBV14 to TRBJ1-2; TRBD1 might be the D (6 bases). Per the germline V gene, CDR1 is SGHDN and CDR2 is FVKESK. The CDR3 sequence is 13 residues long. V lost 5 bases, J lost 7 bases, and 14 bases lay in between. CDR3 nucleotide sequence: TGTGCCAGCAGCACCCGGGGGGGCTCTGGCTACACCTTC. It is translated as CASSTRGGSGYTF.

V usage is TRBV6-4 and J usage is TRBJ1-5, with 9 bases fitting TRBD1. Germline V gene sequence: CDR1 MRHNA, CDR2 SNTAGT. The CDR3 extends over 14 amino acids. V lost 4 bases, J lost 5 bases, and 3 bases stayed unmatched. CDR3 residues: CASSARQGDQPQHF. The CDR3 coding sequence is TGTGCCAGCAGTGCCAGACAGGGGGATCAGCCCCAGCATTTT.

The chain carries TRBV19 and TRBJ2-3; the match to TRBD2 covers 10 bases. V shed 6 bases and J 1 base; nucleotides not matched to a gene: 4. The CDR3 loop spans 15 amino acids. Germline V gene sequence: CDR1 LNHDA, CDR2 SQIVND (reference sequence). The CDR3 DNA follows: TGTGCCAGTAGCACCGGGACTAGCGGCACAGATACGCAGTATTTT. It specifies CASSTGTSGTDTQYF.

In this sample, this clone turned up once. The chain combines TRBV7-8 with TRBJ1-1, with a weak D call TRBD1 (6 bases). Trimming pared 5 bases from V and 0 bases from J, leaving 19 bases between. Looked up from germline, CDR1 is SGHVS and CDR2 is FQNEAQ. The CDR3 is made up of 17 amino acids. Here the CDR3 reads CASSPLGGTKMNTEAFF. The CDR3 region has the DNA TGTGCCAGCAGCCCCCTAGGAGGGACAAAAATGAACACTGAAGCTTTCTTT.

This chain links TRBV11-2 with TRBJ2-5; the match to TRBD2 covers 7 bases. Looked up from germline, CDR1 is SGHAT and CDR2 is FQNNGV. The CDR3 covers 14 residues. Trimming cost V 5 bases and J 4 bases; bases outside gene matches: 7. The CDR3 nucleotides are TGTGCCAGCAGCCCGGGACTACAAAGAGAGACCCAGTACTTC. Residues: CASSPGLQRETQYF.

The DNA of the CDR3 is TGTGCCTGGAGTGTATGGGGGAAAGGGGGCTACACCTTC. Translated, it gives CAWSVWGKGGYTF. The chain has TRBV30 and TRBJ1-2; perhaps TRBD1 as D (5 bases). This CDR3 has 13 residues. The germline V and J ends were trimmed by 0 bases and 8 bases, with 13 bases remaining between them. Germline CDR1 reads GTSNPN; CDR2 reads SVGIG (reference sequence).